This paragraph reports one T cell receptor beta chain. Its specificity is unknown. The data are from a study of T cell responses to AZD1222 COVID-19 vaccine. General study findings and limits: Among AZD1222 vaccinees, only six or seven were seropositive at baseline. Close to half of spike-specific TCRs reportedly recognize unmutated variant regions. Vaccine-associated CD4 TCRs spanned spike, dominant at 160-218 and 743-854. The repertoires were collected only after the peak T cell response.

Trimming removed 2 bases from V and 3 bases from J; junction bases left unmatched: 11. The CDR3 has 18 residues. Germline V gene sequence: CDR1 SGHVS, CDR2 FQNEAQ. Libraries were prepared by immunoSEQ multiplex PCR; TCRdb keeps only in-frame clonotypes and omits some of them. The data hold about 99,000 clones, with around 86% observed a single time. The source material was peripheral blood, sampled 28 days after the second dose of the MenACWY control vaccine. The TCR was taken from an adult who received the MenACWY meningococcal vaccine as a control. The chain combines TRBV7-8 with TRBJ1-5; 9 positions agree with TRBD1. CDR3 DNA: TGTGCCAGCAGCTTAAGTAGTGTAGGACAGGGGATCAATCAGCCCCAGCATTTT. Amino acids: CASSLSSVGQGINQPQHF.